Below, one T cell receptor beta chain is given with its context. These data belong to a study of blood T cell repertoires in COVID-19. Study background: From the United States, Italy and Spain came samples of acute and convalescent COVID-19. Sources were T cells, B-cell-depleted T cells, or PBMCs; the material itself was cDNA or gDNA.

Per the original methods: Scientists estimated how many nucleated cells there were by amplifying reference gene primers. Sequencing was performed with immunoSEQ multiplex PCR; in TCRdb, only in-frame clones are kept and a portion is missing. The V and J calls and the clone size are those of that table, but D and trimming were determined from the DNA. The table shows around 260,000 clones, with around 89% occurring only once. Germline V CDR1 and CDR2: ENHRY, SYGVKD. The junction had 8 bases not matched to a gene; V was cut back by 9 bases and J by 7 bases. There are 12 residues in the CDR3. This sequence originates from a young man with acute or convalescent COVID-19. The rearrangement joins TRBV10-3 to TRBJ1-2; TRBD1 aligns across 7 bases. Sequencing was done on a sample of peripheral blood. The CDR3 nucleotides are TGTGCCATATCCGACAGGGATGGTGGCTACACCTTC. This encodes CAISDRDGGYTF.